A single TCR beta chain is shown here with its context. Its matching antigen is unknown. This specimen belongs to a study of graft-versus-host responses after intestinal transplantation. Overall study: The study gave all recipients anti-thymocyte globulin induction, then tacrolimus and steroids for 2 to 3 years.

Generated by immunoSEQ multiplex PCR, the TCRdb table keeps only in-frame clones and is missing some. The sample contains about 90,000 clones, about 85% of which appear only once. The material was unstimulated CD4+ T cells sorted from spleen or lymph node cells, obtained before transplant. The clonotype comes from a human donor who was the organ donor for an intestinal transplant.

For the CDR3, the DNA is TGCGCCAGCAGCGTACAGGAGAACACTGAAGCTTTCTTT. Its protein is CASSVQENTEAFF. V usage is TRBV5-1 and J usage is TRBJ1-1, with a possible D match to TRBD1 (5 bases). CDR3 length equals 13 residues. Germline CDR1 reads SGHRS; CDR2 reads YFSETQ. Trimming cost V 4 bases and J 1 base, with 8 bases left between them. Combining the CDR3 with reference TRBV5-1 and TRBJ1-1 gives the whole variable domain KAGVTQTPRYLIKTRGQQVTLSCSPISGHRSVSWYQQTPGQGLQFLFEYFSETQRNKGNFPGRFSGRQFSNSRSEMNVSTLELGDSALYLCASSVQENTEAFFGQGTRLTVV.